Listed below are T cell receptor beta chains from one sample, sequenced in a study of CD8 T cells in ankylosing spondylitis. TCRdb used MiXCR to reprocess the 5' RACE reads, holding one entry per CDR3 protein. The data contain some 700,000 distinct CDR3 sequences, roughly 19% of them singletons. Sequenced sample: blood, either unsorted or a sorted T cell fraction (not recorded which). The source of these receptors is a male donor with ankylosing spondylitis. CDR3s include the opening cysteine and the closing phenylalanine or tryptophan. A D gene is named only where the DNA matches it firmly. Clone size is given for some rows only: seen once, a few or many times, or a class if the clone is expanded.

d_call,j_call,clone_size,v_call,cdr3_aa,cdr3_nt
-,TRBJ1-1,many,TRBV20-1,CSARDRAGTRLGAFF,TGCAGTGCTAGAGATCGGGCAGGGACAAGGTTAGGAGCTTTCTTT
TRBD2,TRBJ2-1,-,TRBV4-1,CASSQPGGLGYNEQFF,TGCGCCAGCAGCCAACCAGGAGGACTAGGATACAATGAGCAGTTCTTC
TRBD2,TRBJ2-2,few,TRBV20-1,CSARDHSLAGGPNTGELFF,TGCAGTGCTAGAGATCATAGCCTAGCGGGAGGGCCTAACACCGGGGAGCTGTTTTTT
-,TRBJ2-4,few,TRBV7-2,CASSLGTGAKNIQYF,TGTGCCAGCAGCTTAGGTACCGGGGCCAAAAACATTCAGTACTTC
TRBD1,TRBJ1-2,-,TRBV3-1,CASSQGTGQGIDGYTF,TGTGCCAGCAGCCAAGGGACGGGACAGGGCATAGATGGCTACACCTTC
TRBD2,TRBJ2-7,few,TRBV4-1,CASSHLAGVSREQYF,TGCGCCAGCAGCCACCTAGCGGGAGTTTCTCGCGAGCAGTACTTC
-,TRBJ2-5,few,TRBV28,CASIPGARETQYF,TGTGCCAGCATTCCAGGGGCCCGAGAGACCCAGTACTTC
TRBD2,TRBJ2-1,-,TRBV15,CATSRDLLAGGPGGYNEQFF,TGTGCCACCAGCAGAGATCTCCTAGCGGGAGGCCCCGGGGGCTACAATGAGCAGTTCTTC
TRBD1,TRBJ2-1,-,TRBV5-1,CASSLAPDRGNEQFF,TGCGCCAGCAGCTTGGCCCCGGACAGGGGGAATGAGCAGTTCTTC
-,TRBJ2-7,-,TRBV20-1,CSASTGPSYEQYF,TGCAGTGCCTCCACAGGACCCTCCTACGAGCAGTACTTC
-,TRBJ2-3,-,TRBV20-1,CSARDPDGEFTDTQYF,TGCAGTGCTAGAGATCCGGACGGGGAGTTCACAGATACGCAGTATTTT
-,TRBJ1-2,few,TRBV12-3/TRBV12-4,CASSEDYGYTF,TGTGCCAGCAGTGAGGACTATGGCTACACCTTC
-,TRBJ2-5,-,TRBV5-1,CASSLGEGVETQYF,TGCGCCAGCAGCTTGGGGGAAGGGGTAGAGACCCAGTACTTC
-,TRBJ1-2,few,TRBV9,CASSGGPPWVYGYTF,TGTGCCAGCAGCGGGGGACCACCGTGGGTCTATGGCTACACCTTC
-,TRBJ2-1,few,TRBV12-3/TRBV12-4,CASIPTGPSNEQFF,TGTGCCAGCATTCCGACAGGCCCCAGCAATGAGCAGTTCTTC
-,TRBJ2-7,few,TRBV6-5,CASSYSHDYEQYF,TGTGCCAGCAGTTACTCGCATGACTACGAGCAGTACTTC
TRBD1,TRBJ1-1,-,TRBV6-1,CASDVGTGNTEAFF,TGTGCCAGCGACGTCGGGACAGGGAACACTGAAGCTTTCTTT
TRBD2,TRBJ2-2,few,TRBV4-3,CASSPRRGVRNTGELFF,TGCGCCAGCAGCCCCAGACGGGGGGTGCGAAACACCGGGGAGCTGTTTTTT
TRBD1,TRBJ2-7,few,TRBV3-1,CASSQGQPFYEQYF,TGTGCCAGCAGCCAGGGACAGCCATTTTACGAGCAGTACTTC
-,TRBJ2-1,few,TRBV20-1,CSARKGSLGDRDEQFF,TGCAGTGCTAGAAAAGGGAGTCTAGGGGATAGGGATGAGCAGTTCTTC
-,TRBJ2-1,-,TRBV12-3/TRBV12-4,CASTFRQTNEQFF,TGTGCCAGCACCTTTCGACAAACCAATGAGCAGTTCTTC
-,TRBJ2-1,few,TRBV5-1,CASSPQGQFNEQFF,TGCGCCAGCAGCCCCCAAGGACAGTTCAATGAGCAGTTCTTC
TRBD2,TRBJ2-3,-,TRBV9,CASSVGTSGGSDTQYF,TGTGCCAGCAGCGTAGGAACTAGCGGGGGCTCAGATACGCAGTATTTT
-,TRBJ1-5,-,TRBV6-1,CASNPQVAGGGNQPQHF,TGTGCCAGCAATCCCCAGGTGGCGGGTGGAGGCAATCAGCCCCAGCATTTT
-,TRBJ2-7,-,TRBV20-1,CSATPVGVGPPYEQYF,TGCAGTGCTACCCCGGTGGGGGTGGGCCCTCCCTACGAGCAGTACTTC
-,TRBJ2-1,once,TRBV9,CASSVGGEDEQFF,TGTGCCAGCAGCGTAGGCGGGGAGGATGAGCAGTTCTTC
-,TRBJ1-6,-,TRBV3-1,CASSQGGGDSPLHF,TGTGCCAGCAGCCAAGGAGGGGGGGATTCACCCCTCCACTTT
-,TRBJ2-2,few,TRBV27,CASSLEIGFEELFF,TGTGCCAGCAGTTTAGAAATCGGATTCGAGGAGCTGTTTTTT
TRBD2,TRBJ2-7,-,TRBV4-1,CASSLQGLADPYEQYF,TGCGCCAGCAGCCTCCAGGGACTAGCGGACCCCTACGAGCAGTACTTC
TRBD2,TRBJ2-7,-,TRBV6-2/TRBV6-3,CASKTYQRDVDEQYF,TGTGCCAGCAAAACTTACCAGCGGGATGTTGACGAGCAGTACTTC
TRBD1,TRBJ1-4,-,TRBV4-2,CASSQLSTGNEKLFF,TGTGCCAGCAGCCAACTTTCGACAGGGAATGAAAAACTGTTTTTT
-,TRBJ2-7,few,TRBV10-2,CASSESIVYEQYF,TGCGCCAGCAGTGAGTCGATCGTCTACGAGCAGTACTTC
-,TRBJ2-1,few,TRBV10-3,CAISVHGNEQFF,TGTGCCATCAGTGTACATGGCAATGAGCAGTTCTTC
-,TRBJ2-7,-,TRBV9,CASSASEEQYF,TGTGCCAGCAGCGCATCGGAGGAGCAGTACTTC
-,TRBJ2-2,many,TRBV24-1,CATRGSAGELFF,TGTGCCACCAGGGGATCCGCCGGGGAGCTGTTTTTT
-,TRBJ1-1,-,TRBV27,CASNSGAGNTEAFF,TGTGCCAGCAACTCGGGAGCGGGGAACACTGAAGCTTTCTTT
TRBD1,TRBJ2-7,-,TRBV12-3/TRBV12-4,CASSFIPGGLYEQYF,TGTGCCAGCAGTTTTATCCCAGGGGGCCTCTACGAGCAGTACTTC
-,TRBJ1-1,-,TRBV6-1,CASRPTGSLEAFF,TGTGCCAGCAGACCTACAGGGTCTCTTGAAGCTTTCTTT
-,TRBJ2-5,few,TRBV12-3/TRBV12-4,CASSFGSAQTQYF,TGTGCCAGCAGTTTTGGGTCAGCGCAGACCCAGTACTTC
TRBD1,TRBJ1-2,-,TRBV29-1,CSDADRGRGDLYGYTF,TGCAGCGATGCGGACAGGGGACGGGGAGACCTTTATGGCTACACCTTC
-,TRBJ2-3,few,TRBV27,CASSFWVGRIDTQYF,TGTGCCAGCAGTTTTTGGGTTGGCCGCATTGATACGCAGTATTTT
TRBD1,TRBJ2-3,many,TRBV29-1,CSVDRGTQYF,TGCAGCGTCGACAGGGGTACGCAGTATTTT
-,TRBJ2-1,few,TRBV5-1,CASNFDGSYNEQFF,TGCGCCAGCAACTTTGACGGCTCCTACAATGAGCAGTTCTTC
-,TRBJ1-1,once,TRBV7-8,CASSLQRGPEAFF,TGTGCCAGCAGCTTACAGCGCGGACCTGAAGCTTTCTTT
-,TRBJ2-7,-,TRBV12-3/TRBV12-4,CASSPLGRGREQYF,TGTGCCAGCAGCCCCCTGGGCAGGGGAAGGGAGCAGTACTTC
-,TRBJ1-1,few,TRBV12-3/TRBV12-4,CASSFRQLTNTEAFF,TGTGCCAGCAGTTTCCGACAACTAACGAACACTGAAGCTTTCTTT
-,TRBJ2-1,-,TRBV7-8,CASRRLTGWGNEQFF,TGTGCCAGCAGACGACTGACAGGCTGGGGGAATGAGCAGTTCTTC
TRBD2,TRBJ2-7,few,TRBV4-1,CASSQDYLAGARMDSYEQYF,TGCGCCAGCAGCCAAGATTATCTAGCGGGAGCCCGAATGGACTCCTACGAGCAGTACTTC
TRBD2,TRBJ2-1,few,TRBV20-1,CSARGQLAFRNEQFF,TGCAGTGCTAGAGGGCAACTAGCGTTCCGCAATGAGCAGTTCTTC
TRBD2,TRBJ2-1,few,TRBV5-1,CASSLAASGQYNEQFF,TGCGCCAGCAGCTTGGCCGCTAGCGGGCAGTACAATGAGCAGTTCTTC
TRBD2,TRBJ2-4,once,TRBV7-9,CASSSLAGEDRHIQYF,TGTGCCAGCAGCTCCTTAGCGGGAGAGGACAGACACATTCAGTACTTC
-,TRBJ2-1,-,TRBV9,CASSVGGGGRELTEQFF,TGTGCCAGCAGCGTAGGAGGAGGTGGGCGGGAATTGACTGAGCAGTTCTTC
-,TRBJ2-7,few,TRBV2,CASSDYGLSYEQYF,TGTGCCAGCAGTGATTATGGACTTTCCTACGAGCAGTACTTC
-,TRBJ2-1,many,TRBV3-1,CASSQDLGATNEQFF,TGTGCCAGCAGCCAAGATCTAGGGGCTACCAATGAGCAGTTCTTC